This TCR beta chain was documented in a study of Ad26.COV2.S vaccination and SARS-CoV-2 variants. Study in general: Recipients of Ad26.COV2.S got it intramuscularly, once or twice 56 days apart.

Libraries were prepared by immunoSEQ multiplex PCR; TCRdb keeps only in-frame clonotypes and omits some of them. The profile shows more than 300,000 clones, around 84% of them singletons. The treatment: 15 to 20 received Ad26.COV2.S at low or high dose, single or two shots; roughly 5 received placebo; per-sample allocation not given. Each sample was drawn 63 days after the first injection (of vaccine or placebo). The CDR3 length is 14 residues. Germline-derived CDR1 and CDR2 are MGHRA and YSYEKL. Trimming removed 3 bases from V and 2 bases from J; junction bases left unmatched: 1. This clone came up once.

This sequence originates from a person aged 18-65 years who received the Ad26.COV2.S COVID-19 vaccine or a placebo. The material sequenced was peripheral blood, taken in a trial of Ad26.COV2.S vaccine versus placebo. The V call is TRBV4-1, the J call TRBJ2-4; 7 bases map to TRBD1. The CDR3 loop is CASSQDRSKNIQYF. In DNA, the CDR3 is TGCGCCAGCAGCCAGGACAGGTCCAAAAACATTCAGTACTTC.